The rows below give T cell receptor beta chains drawn from one sample of a study of blood T cell repertoires in COVID-19. TCRdb keeps only in-frame clones here, not all; method: immunoSEQ multiplex PCR. This table has about 200,000 clones, 75% to 90% appearing once. Input material: PBMCs or T cells enriched from blood (not recorded which). The receptors originated from a woman in her thirties who had been exposed to COVID-19. CDR3s include the opening cysteine and the closing phenylalanine or tryptophan. D genes are given only for firm matches. A clone size is listed for some rows: how often the clone was seen (once, few, many), or a class if it is expanded.

TRBD1,TRBJ1-4,-,TRBV5-1,TGCGCCAGCGGTTACAGGGGGGAAACTAATGAAAAACTGTTTTTT,CASGYRGETNEKLFF
TRBD2,TRBJ2-7,once,TRBV19,TGTGCCACGACGTCCGGCGGGGGGGGAAGCGAGCAGTACTTC,CATTSGGGGSEQYF
TRBD2,TRBJ2-7,once,TRBV18,TGTGCCAGCTCACCTTCACTAGCGGGGGGGCCCTACGAGCAGTACTTC,CASSPSLAGGPYEQYF
-,TRBJ1-2,-,TRBV19,TGTGCCAGTAGTCCTACAGGTGGACAGAATAACTATGGCTACACCTTC,CASSPTGGQNNYGYTF
-,TRBJ1-6,-,TRBV28,TGTGCCAGCCGCCGGAGGTGGGGTGTAAATTCACCCCTCCACTTT,CASRRRWGVNSPLHF
-,TRBJ1-1,-,TRBV6-5,TGTGCCAGCTCTAGAGACCACGGGGACACTGAAGCTTTCTTT,CASSRDHGDTEAFF
-,TRBJ1-4,-,TRBV12-5,TGTGCTAGTGGTGCCACGGGGGGTGAAAAACTGTTTTTT,CASGATGGEKLFF
TRBD1,TRBJ1-2,-,TRBV3-1/TRBV3-2,TGTGCCAGCAGCCAAGAGGGACAGTCATATGGCTACACCTTC,CASSQEGQSYGYTF
-,TRBJ1-1,-,TRBV9,TGTGCCAGCAGCGGCGACAGCCCGAACACTGAAGCTTTCTTT,CASSGDSPNTEAFF
TRBD2,TRBJ2-3,-,TRBV7-2,TGTGCCAGCAGTTCCACATCGGGGGGGCAGTATTTT,CASSSTSGGQYF
-,TRBJ2-1,once,TRBV3-1/TRBV3-2,TGTGCCAGCAGCTCAGACCGGCTAGCTCCCGTGGGTGAGCAGTTCTTC,CASSSDRLAPVGEQFF
-,TRBJ2-5,-,TRBV4-1,TGCGCCAGCAGCCTCGGGTTTGAGGAGACCCAGTACTTC,CASSLGFEETQYF
TRBD1,TRBJ1-1,-,TRBV18,TGTGCCAGCTCACCCGGACAGGGGGCTTACACTGAAGCTTTCTTT,CASSPGQGAYTEAFF
-,TRBJ1-5,-,TRBV30,TGTGCCTGGAGTGGTACAGTAAAGGAACAGCCCCAGCATTTT,CAWSGTVKEQPQHF
-,TRBJ1-1,-,TRBV2,TGTGCCAGCAGTCCTACAGTGTTATCTTTCTTT,CASSPTVLSFF
TRBD1,TRBJ1-5,-,TRBV30,TGTGCCTGGGGCATCAGGGGGGTTATAGGGAGCAATCAGCCCCAGCATTTT,CAWGIRGVIGSNQPQHF
TRBD2,TRBJ2-1,-,TRBV2,TGTGCCAGCAGTGAAAGGCGGGGGGGCGCGGAGAACAATGAGCAGTTCTTC,CASSERRGGAENNEQFF
-,TRBJ2-3,-,TRBV7-8,TGTGCCAGCAGCCCAACAGATACGCAGTATTTT,CASSPTDTQYF
-,TRBJ1-2,-,TRBV28,TGTGCCAGCAGTTCTTATGCCCCGGGAGGGTATGGCTACACCTTC,CASSSYAPGGYGYTF
-,TRBJ2-3,-,TRBV30,TGTGCCTGGAGTGGCGCCAGCACAGATACGCAGTATTTT,CAWSGASTDTQYF
-,TRBJ2-1,once,TRBV15,TGTGCCACCAGCAGAGTCGGAGGACGGATCTACAATGAGCAGTTCTTC,CATSRVGGRIYNEQFF
-,TRBJ1-5,-,TRBV10-2,TGCGCCAGTCAAGCGGGGTTTAGCAATCAGCCCCAGCATTTT,CASQAGFSNQPQHF
-,TRBJ2-7,-,TRBV10-3,TGTGCCATCAGTCAGGGAATCGACGAGCAGTACTTC,CAISQGIDEQYF
-,TRBJ2-3,-,TRBV29-1,TGCAGCGTTGAGGGCACGAACACAGATACGCAGTATTTT,CSVEGTNTDTQYF
-,TRBJ1-2,-,TRBV4-2,TGTGCCAGCAGCCAAGATTCGGGGATAAACTATGGCTACACCTTC,CASSQDSGINYGYTF
-,TRBJ2-5,-,TRBV12-3/TRBV12-4,TGTGCCAGCAGTTTATCAGGGCCTCCCCAGTACTTC,CASSLSGPPQYF
-,TRBJ2-7,-,TRBV6-5,TGTGCCAGCAGAGGGTCAGGGTTCTACGAGCAGTACTTC,CASRGSGFYEQYF
-,TRBJ1-3,once,TRBV3-1/TRBV3-2,TGTGCCAGCAGCTTAGGGGAAAACACCATATATTTT,CASSLGENTIYF
-,TRBJ1-5,-,TRBV19,TGTGCCAGTAGTATAGGTGAAGCATATAGCAATCAGCCCCAGCATTTT,CASSIGEAYSNQPQHF
TRBD1,TRBJ1-6,-,TRBV6-6,TGTGCCAGCAACACACAGGGGGCCAATTCACCCCTCCACTTT,CASNTQGANSPLHF
-,TRBJ1-4,-,TRBV10-3,TGTGCCATCGCCTCCGCCAGGGCGTTAGGAACTAATGAAAAACTGTTTTTT,CAIASARALGTNEKLFF
TRBD2,TRBJ2-7,-,TRBV19,TGTGCCAGTAGTATTAAGGGACTAGTAACCTACGAGCAGTACTTC,CASSIKGLVTYEQYF
TRBD1,TRBJ1-4,-,TRBV11-3,TGTGCCAGCAGCCCCTACCCCGGACAGGGGAATAATGAAAAACTGTTTTTT,CASSPYPGQGNNEKLFF
TRBD2,TRBJ2-7,-,TRBV6-5,TGTGCCAGCAGACCCGGGACTAGCGCATACGAGCAGTACTTC,CASRPGTSAYEQYF
TRBD2,TRBJ2-1,-,TRBV7-8,TGTGCCAGCAGCTTAGGATTGGCGGGGGCCTACAATGAGCAGTTCTTC,CASSLGLAGAYNEQFF
TRBD1,TRBJ1-1,-,TRBV11-2,TGTGCCAGCAGCTTAGGACAGGGTAAAGCTTTCTTT,CASSLGQGKAFF
TRBD1,TRBJ1-2,-,TRBV19,TGTGCCAGTAGACCCGGGACAGTTAACTATGGCTACACCTTC,CASRPGTVNYGYTF
TRBD2,TRBJ2-7,-,TRBV24-1,TGTGCCACCAGTAGTACTAGCGGAGGCTACGAGCAGTACTTC,CATSSTSGGYEQYF
TRBD2,TRBJ2-1,-,TRBV28,TGTGCCAGCAGTTCGGGACTAGCGGGGGGGCTCTTATTAAATGAGCAGTTCTTC,CASSSGLAGGLLLNEQFF
-,TRBJ2-5,-,TRBV7-8,TGTGCCAGCAGCTTAGAGCTTAGTCTCGGAGTCCAGTACTTC,CASSLELSLGVQYF
TRBD1,TRBJ2-1,-,TRBV10-2,TGCGCCAGCAGTGAGTACCAGGGGGCGGCCAATGAGCAGTTCTTC,CASSEYQGAANEQFF
-,TRBJ1-4,-,TRBV18,TGTGCCAGCTCACCAGATGGGGCCAGGGATCCGGCAACTAATGAAAAACTGTTTTTT,CASSPDGARDPATNEKLFF
TRBD2,TRBJ2-1,-,TRBV10-1,TGCGCCAGCTCCAGCGGGGGCCAGTACAATGAGCAGTTCTTC,CASSSGGQYNEQFF
TRBD2,TRBJ2-4,-,TRBV9,TGTGCCAGCAGCGTAGCTTTAGCGGGGGATAAAAACATTCAGTACTTC,CASSVALAGDKNIQYF
-,TRBJ1-2,-,TRBV29-1,TGCAGCTCCCAGGGTGCGGAAAACTATGGCTACACCTTC,CSSQGAENYGYTF
-,TRBJ1-2,once,TRBV30,TGTGCCTGGAGTACGTTTGGGGGGAACTATGGCTACACCTTC,CAWSTFGGNYGYTF
-,TRBJ2-2,once,TRBV2,TGTGCCAGCAGTGGCCCCAACAGGGGAGGCACCGGGGAGCTGTTTTTT,CASSGPNRGGTGELFF
TRBD2,TRBJ2-5,-,TRBV5-4,TGTGCCAGCAGCTTGACGGGACTATCTGATCGGGAGACCCAGTACTTC,CASSLTGLSDRETQYF